This passage covers 10 T cell receptor beta chains from one sample sequenced in a study of T-cell reconstitution after alpha-beta-depleted transplantation in children. Preparation of the TCRbeta library was carried out with unique molecular identifiers. TCRdb used MiXCR to reprocess the PCR reads, holding one entry per CDR3 protein. The sample contains 90,000 to 100,000 distinct CDR3 sequences, 23% of which appear only once. Material: PBMCs, obtained before TCRalphabeta/CD19-depleted stem cell transplant. The receptor set was obtained from a boy aged 2-15 years with acute lymphoblastic leukemia, due to receive a stem cell transplant.

The rearrangement joins TRBV18 to TRBJ2-7; D not certain. V was cut by 0 bases and J by 2 bases, with 11 bases left in between. Germline assignment: CDR1 KGHSH and CDR2 LQKENI. This CDR3 is built from 15 residues. The CDR3 bases are TGTGCCAGCTCACCACCGGGTAAGAAAACCTACGAGCAGTACTTC. This codes for CASSPPGKKTYEQYF.

The rearrangement joins TRBV10-2 to TRBJ1-4; maybe TRBD1 (5 bases). The germline CDR1 and CDR2 sequences are WSHSY and SAAADI. V lost 4 bases, J lost 8 bases, and 20 bases lay in between. This CDR3 is built from 16 residues. CDR3 sequence reads: CASSGDRDGRGEKLFF. The CDR3 region has the DNA TGCGCCAGCAGTGGGGACCGGGACGGCCGCGGGGAAAAACTGTTTTTT.

V and J are TRBV6-2 or TRBV6-3 and TRBJ2-7, with 7 positions matching TRBD2. CDR1 is MNHEY, CDR2 SVGEGT, per germline. This CDR3 has 14 residues. V gave up 7 bases and J gave up 5 bases; unmatched junction bases: 11. DNA for the CDR3: TGTGCCAGCAAACAGGCGGGAGCGGTAAACGAGCAGTACTTC. Translated, it gives CASKQAGAVNEQYF.

The J gene is TRBJ2-5, the V gene TRBV3-1; D possibly corresponds to TRBD2 (5 bases). Trimming shortened V by 10 bases and J by 2 bases, and 20 bases separated the two germline ends. Germline V gene lookup returns CDR1 LGHDT and CDR2 YNNKEL (reference sequence). The CDR3 runs to 15 residues. This CDR3 is CATCQDGLLQETQYF. CDR3 in DNA: TGTGCCACCTGCCAAGACGGACTTCTACAAGAGACCCAGTACTTC.

The chain couples TRBV20-1 to TRBJ1-1, with 7 bases matching TRBD1. Germline CDR1 is DFQATT and CDR2 is SNEGSKA (reference sequence). The CDR3 is made up of 13 amino acids. The junction had 5 bases not matched to a gene; V was cut back by 6 bases and J by 1 base. The CDR3 spells CSAKTGRNTEAFF. The CDR3 DNA is TGCAGTGCAAAGACAGGGAGGAACACTGAAGCTTTCTTT.

The chain carries TRBV7-7 and TRBJ2-3, with 8 positions matching TRBD1. The germline V gene has CDR1 SSHAT and CDR2 FNYEAQ (reference sequence). Germline trimming cut 5 bases from V and 2 bases from J; bases unmatched to any gene: 3. This CDR3 is built from 14 residues. The CDR3 DNA reads as TGTGCCAGCAGCCGGACAGGGCTCACAGATACGCAGTATTTT. Translating it yields CASSRTGLTDTQYF.

This clonotype was counted ten times or more. The rearrangement joins TRBV7-9 to TRBJ1-2; 9 bases map to TRBD1. This CDR3 has 15 residues. Germline V gene data show CDR1 as SEHNR and CDR2 as FQNEAQ (reference sequence). V was clipped by 5 bases and J by 5 bases; unmatched bases: 9. DNA for the CDR3: TGTGCCAGCAGCCCCTCCGGGGACAGGGTTTATGGCTACACCTTC. Translating it yields CASSPSGDRVYGYTF. Together with reference TRBV7-9 and TRBJ1-2, the CDR3 gives the full variable domain: DTGVSQNPRHKITKRGQNVTFRCDPISEHNRLYWYRQTLGQGPEFLTYFQNEAQLEKSRLLSDRFSAERPKGSFSTLEIQRTEQGDSAMYLCASSPSGDRVYGYTFGSGTRLTVV.

The rearrangement links TRBV20-1 to TRBJ1-5; maybe TRBD1 (5 bases). The CDR3 spans 17 residues. Trimming took 4 bases from V and 0 from J, leaving 19 bases between them. Germline CDR1 and CDR2: DFQATT and SNEGSKA (reference sequence). The CDR3: CSATKGTGIYSNQPQHF. As DNA, the CDR3 is TGCAGTGCTACGAAAGGGACGGGTATATATAGCAATCAGCCCCAGCATTTT.

The chain couples TRBV12-3 or TRBV12-4 to TRBJ1-1; 7 bases fit TRBD1. V lost 2 bases, J lost 3 bases, and 9 bases stayed unmatched. This CDR3 has 16 residues. The CDR3 here is CASSLPVLDRDTEAFF. As DNA, the CDR3 is TGTGCCAGCAGTTTACCAGTTCTCGACAGGGACACTGAAGCTTTCTTT.

The V gene is TRBV5-1, the J gene TRBJ1-1; D might be TRBD1 (6 bases). Germline V gene data show CDR1 as SGHRS and CDR2 as YFSETQ. V was cut by 3 bases and J by 1 base, with 13 bases left in between. The CDR3 runs 15 residues. The CDR3 DNA is TGCGCCAGCAGCTCACCGGGACAAAGGAACACTGAAGCTTTCTTT. This codes for CASSSPGQRNTEAFF.